Below, one T cell receptor beta chain is given with its context. Residents of about 25 US areas, aged roughly 18 to 89 years, made up the participants. These data are taken from a study of blood T cell repertoires in COVID-19. Repertoires were generated with immunoSEQ multiplex PCR, while TCRdb's copy carries only in-frame clones and drops some. The sample shows 200,000 to 250,000 clones, roughly 89% of them seen only once. Material for sequencing was PBMCs or T cells enriched from blood (not recorded which). The sequence derives from a middle-aged woman with acute COVID-19.

CDR3 coding DNA: TGTGCCAGCAGATGGGCAGCGGCCGGGGAGCTGTTTTTT. It translates to CASRWAAAGELFF. J is TRBJ2-2 and V is TRBV6-5, with a tentative D call TRBD2 (5 bases). CDR3 length: 13 amino acids. Trimming stripped 6 bases from V and 6 bases from J, with 11 bases between. Germline lookup yields CDR1 MNHEY and CDR2 SVGAGI.